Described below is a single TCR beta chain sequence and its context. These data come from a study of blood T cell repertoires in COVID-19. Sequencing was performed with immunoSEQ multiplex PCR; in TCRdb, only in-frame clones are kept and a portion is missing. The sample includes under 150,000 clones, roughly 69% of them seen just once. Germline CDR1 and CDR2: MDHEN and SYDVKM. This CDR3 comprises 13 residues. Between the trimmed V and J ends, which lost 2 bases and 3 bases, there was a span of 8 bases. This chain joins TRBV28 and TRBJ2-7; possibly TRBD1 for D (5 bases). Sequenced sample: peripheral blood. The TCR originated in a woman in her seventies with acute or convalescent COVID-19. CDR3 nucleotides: TGTGCCAGCAGTTTAGGAAGGGGCTACGAGCAGTACTTC. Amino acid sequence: CASSLGRGYEQYF.